This T cell receptor (beta chain) stems from a study of blood T cell repertoires in COVID-19. Study-level information: COVID-19 samples, acute and convalescent, were from the United States, Italy and Spain. T cells, B-cell-depleted T cells, or PBMCs supplied cDNA or gDNA.

Original analysis: Estimated nucleated cell counts came from reference gene primer amplification. Sequencing was performed with immunoSEQ multiplex PCR; in TCRdb, only in-frame clones are kept and a portion is missing. The DNA gave D and trimming, while V, J and clone size come from that table. The profile covers hundreds of thousands of clones, with around 90% appearing a single time and more than 7.5% taken by the ten largest. The CDR3 extends over 14 amino acids. Germline loops: CDR1 SEHNR, CDR2 FQNEAQ (reference sequence). V was pared by 5 bases and J by 7 bases, with 17 bases between. The material sequenced was peripheral blood. The TCR sequence derives from a man aged 18 to 30 with active or convalescent COVID-19. The chain joins TRBV7-9 to TRBJ1-2, with D perhaps matching TRBD1 (6 bases). CDR3 in DNA: TGTGCCAGCAGCCCTATTACAGGGCCAGGTGGCTACACCTTC. This translates into CASSPITGPGGYTF.